The T cell receptor (beta chain) under discussion was sequenced for a study of T cells after yellow fever vaccination. Study information: In the case of low-cell-number fractions, SMART-Seq v4 Ultra Low Input was used for preparation. Broader study findings: Clones that expanded after primary vaccination mostly reappeared after the booster (96% CD4, 70% to 90% CD8). Abundant clonotypes from the bulk population could contaminate FACS-sorted repertoires. The CD4 and CD8 compartments had a small share of their clonotypes in common.

TCRdb used MiXCR to reprocess the 5' RACE reads, holding one entry per CDR3 protein. The sample records 400,000 or so distinct CDR3 sequences, roughly 6.1% being singletons. This clonotype was detected only a few times. What it recognizes is unknown. The CDR3 extends over 12 amino acids. CDR1 is SQVTM and CDR2 is ANQGSEA in the germline V gene. The J segment lost 4 bases and the V segment lost 4 bases, leaving 0 bases of the junction unmatched. The chain combines TRBV29-1 with TRBJ2-5; the match to TRBD2 covers 10 bases. The clonotype comes from a man in his thirties or forties who received the YFV17D yellow fever vaccine. Specimen: PBMCs, collected 5 days after the yellow fever booster vaccination. The CDR3 region has the DNA TGCAGCGTTGGACTAGCGGGAGAGACCCAGTACTTC. Encoded protein: CSVGLAGETQYF.